The source of this TCR beta chain is a study of T cell responses to AZD1222 COVID-19 vaccine. Study-wide points: All repertoire sampling was performed exclusively after the peak T cell response.

This table comes from immunoSEQ multiplex PCR, and its TCRdb copy is limited to in-frame clones, with some not included. This table has 150,000 to 250,000 clones, 90% to 95% appearing once. The CDR3 sequence is 13 residues long. V shed 3 bases and J shed 8 bases, with 11 bases lying between them. Germline CDR1 reads KGHDR; CDR2 reads SFDVKD. This clone was picked up one time. The target antigen is unknown. The receptor comes from an adult who received the AZD1222 COVID-19 vaccine. V usage is TRBV24-1 and J usage is TRBJ2-3; no clear D gene. The source was peripheral blood, collected 28 days after the second AZD1222 dose. CDR3 protein: CATSDPPLPTQYF. Here the CDR3 DNA reads TGTGCCACCAGTGATCCACCTCTCCCTACGCAGTATTTT.